The next 3 T cell receptor beta chains were all read from a single sample in a study of blood T cell repertoires in COVID-19. Here immunoSEQ multiplex PCR was the method, and the copy in TCRdb shows in-frame clones only, minus some. The repertoire consists of approximately 130,000 clones, with about four fifths occurring once and the leading ten covering around 9.8%. The sequencing sample was made of peripheral blood. These receptors were taken from a man aged 40-49 years with active or convalescent COVID-19.

This chain connects TRBV6-1 to TRBJ1-5; D call uncertain. CDR1 is MNHNS, CDR2 SASEGT, per germline. V lost 0 bases and J lost 7, with 10 bases in between. CDR3 length: 14 amino acids. CDR3 nucleotide sequence: TGTGCCAGCAGTGAAGCGGTCCGGTCACAGCCCCAGCATTTT. Its protein is CASSEAVRSQPQHF.

This chain connects TRBV6-5 to TRBJ2-3; 8 positions agree with TRBD2. This CDR3 contains 16 residues. The germline CDR1 and CDR2 sequences are MNHEY and SVGAGI. The V gene end was trimmed by 2 bases and the J gene end by 10 bases; junction bases not matched to a gene: 14. CDR3 sequence reads: CASSYATSANGVAQYF. The CDR3 nucleotides read TGTGCCAGCAGTTACGCGACTAGCGCCAATGGGGTGGCGCAGTATTTT.

The V call is TRBV7-3, the J call TRBJ2-2; TRBD2 is a possible D gene (7 bases). Trimming pared 7 bases from V and 5 bases from J, leaving 17 bases between. This CDR3 has 15 residues. Germline loops: CDR1 SGHTA, CDR2 FQGTGA. CDR3 amino acids: CASTPEGGRTGELFF. Here the CDR3 DNA reads TGTGCCAGCACCCCTGAGGGGGGGCGTACCGGGGAGCTGTTTTTT.